Listed here is a single T cell receptor beta chain. This record belongs to a study of shared clonotypes between healthy human individuals. Whole-study context: Each donor's CD8 memory used one plate, CD8 naive two, each CD4 subset three.

This CDR3 has 13 amino acids. Trimming removed 9 bases at V and 4 bases at J, with 16 bases between. Germline V gene lookup returns CDR1 SGHDT and CDR2 YYEEEE. Deep was the level at which the assay was run. Tens of thousands of T cell genomes (approximately 190 ng DNA) went into each sorted-subset replicate. Method: immunoSEQ multiplex PCR; TCRdb's copy keeps in-frame clones and lacks some. Of 2,500,000 or so clones listed, 85% to 95% are singletons. The sample taken for sequencing was naive CD4+ T cells from PBMCs. Noted subset: CD45RA+ positively selected. The TCR originated in a man aged 18 to 29 in good health. Some clones in this sample may be carry-over from other donors' samples. The gene calls are TRBV5-6 and TRBJ1-2; D may be TRBD1 (5 bases). CDR3 region: CATGGGRSYGYTF. The CDR3 nucleotides read TGTGCCACCGGGGGAGGGAGGAGCTATGGCTACACCTTC.